The 24 T cell receptor beta chains given below trace back to one sample, sequenced in a study of cytomegalovirus exposure and HLA in healthy donors (dated by TCRdb to about 2017). Library creation used the immunoSEQ multiplex PCR assay. For the multiplex PCR, a mixture combining 60 forward primers for TCR Vbeta segments and 13 reverse primers for TCR Jbeta segments was used. In TCRdb, the immuneACCESS table is reduced to in-frame sequences with V and J assigned. These tables do not hold every clone; where another copy was compared, an unresolved V gene accounts for under half, and the others remain unexplained. For this sample the table gives 100,000 to 130,000 clones, of which 76% were detected only once. The top ten clones comprise roughly 2.3% of the sample. What was sequenced was PBMCs. The origin of the receptors is a young man in good health and CMV-seronegative.

V and J are TRBV11-2 and TRBJ1-4; 10 bases line up with TRBD1. CDR1 is SGHAT, CDR2 FQNNGV, per germline. This CDR3 is 15 amino acids long. Losses at the gene ends were 5 bases for V and 6 bases for J; bases not matched to a gene: 6. CDR3 nucleotide sequence: TGTGCCAGCAGCCCCGACAGGGGGCATCATGAAAAACTGTTTTTT. This sequence encodes CASSPDRGHHEKLFF. Using reference TRBV11-2 and TRBJ1-4 for the parts outside the CDR3, the full variable domain is EAGVAQSPRYKIIEKRQSVAFWCNPISGHATLYWYQQILGQGPKLLIQFQNNGVVDDSQLPKDRFSAERLKGVDSTLKIQPAKLEDSAVYLCASSPDRGHHEKLFFGSGTQLSVL.

This clone was seen just once. The rearrangement links TRBV9 to TRBJ1-1; TRBD1 is a possible D gene (6 bases). The germline CDR1 and CDR2 sequences are SGDLS and YYNGEE. V was pared by 6 bases and J by 2 bases, with 17 bases between. The CDR3 is 15 residues long. The CDR3 nucleotides are TGTGCCAGCACGGGGGGCGCTTTTGGTAACACTGAAGCTTTCTTT. Translating gives CASTGGAFGNTEAFF.

For this clone: One end of the junction is discordant with germline, which a read error may explain. This rearrangement joins TRBV6-5 to TRBJ1-2, with unresolved D. The CDR3 has 13 amino acids. Germline V lookup: CDR1 MNHEY, CDR2 SVGAGI. CDR3 DNA sequence: TGTGCCAGCAGCGTCGGGCTGGACTATGGCTACCCCTTC. Its protein product is CASSVGLDYGYPF.

The chain has TRBV5-6 and TRBJ2-5; D uncertain. This CDR3 is 12 amino acids long. V lost 2 bases and J 11 bases, leaving 13 bases between the germline ends. Germline V gene sequence: CDR1 SGHDT, CDR2 YYEEEE. The CDR3 DNA is TGTGCCAGCAGCTTATCGGAGAGCAAGCAGTACTTC. Residues: CASSLSESKQYF.

This chain uses TRBV7-9 with TRBJ2-3; TRBD1 is a possible D gene (6 bases). The ends were cut back, 2 bases at V and 2 bases at J, with 11 bases in the middle. Per the germline V gene, CDR1 is SEHNR and CDR2 is FQNEAQ (reference sequence). The CDR3 contains 15 residues. The CDR3 bases are TGTGCCAGCAGCTTAACAGGGATTCCCACAGATACGCAGTATTTT. Its protein product is CASSLTGIPTDTQYF.

The chain couples TRBV10-3 to TRBJ2-3; 9 positions agree with TRBD1. Germline CDR1 reads ENHRY; CDR2 reads SYGVKD. The CDR3 contains 15 residues. The ends lost 5 bases at V and 2 bases at J; junction bases unmatched: 5. The CDR3 region is CAISPDRGLTDTQYF. As DNA, the CDR3 is TGTGCCATCAGTCCGGACAGGGGCCTCACAGATACGCAGTATTTT.

This rearrangement joins TRBV29-1 to TRBJ1-2; maybe TRBD1 (6 bases). Trimming cost V 8 bases and J 2 bases, with 9 bases left between them. The CDR3 consists of 11 residues. Per germline, CDR1 SQVTM and CDR2 ANQGSEA. The CDR3 bases are TGCAGCCTGGGGGCGAACTATGGCTACACCTTC. Translated: CSLGANYGYTF.

The chain employs TRBV7-3 and TRBJ1-5; 8 nucleotides match TRBD1. Germline V CDR1 and CDR2: SGHTA, FQGTGA. V was pared by 4 bases and J by 4 bases, with 9 bases of the junction left unmatched. This CDR3 has 16 residues. DNA for the CDR3: TGTGCCAGCAGCTCTTGTGGGACAGGACAAAATCAGCCCCAGCATTTT. As protein: CASSSCGTGQNQPQHF.

V gene TRBV27 combines with J gene TRBJ1-6; 10 bases match TRBD1. Trimming at V came to 5 bases and at J to 0 bases, leaving 10 bases not matched to a gene. The CDR3 is made up of 19 amino acids. Germline V CDR1 and CDR2: MNHEY, SMNVEV (reference sequence). The CDR3 here is CASSASGQGFTSYNSPLHF. The CDR3 nucleotides are TGTGCCAGCAGTGCTTCGGGACAGGGGTTCACCTCCTATAATTCACCCCTCCACTTT.

The CDR3 loop is CASSLGWSGGYNEQFF. CDR3 in DNA: TGTGCCAGCAGCTTAGGGTGGAGCGGGGGGTACAATGAGCAGTTCTTC. The rearrangement links TRBV11-3 to TRBJ2-1; 9 bases are a match to TRBD2. V trimming: 1 base; J trimming: 4 bases; junction bases outside the gene matches: 5. From germline, CDR1 is SGHNT and CDR2 YENEEA. The CDR3 covers 16 residues.

This chain links TRBV29-1 with TRBJ2-4, with a tentative D call TRBD1 (6 bases). The germline V and J ends were trimmed by 6 bases and 2 bases, with 8 bases remaining between them. Germline V gene lookup returns CDR1 SQVTM and CDR2 ANQGSEA. There are 12 residues in the CDR3. The CDR3 DNA is TGCAGCGTCCAGGGGACCAAAAACATTCAGTACTTC. It translates to CSVQGTKNIQYF.

The rearrangement uses TRBV6-5 and TRBJ2-7; the D is unclear. CDR1 and CDR2 (germline): MNHEY, SVGAGI. This CDR3 is 12 amino acids long. Trimming left V 11 bases short and J 2 bases short, with 13 bases between. In DNA, the CDR3 is TGTGCCGCCGGCCGAACAGCCTACGAGCAGTACTTC. Translated: CAAGRTAYEQYF.

The rearrangement joins TRBV7-2 to TRBJ2-1; D gene uncertain. V was trimmed by 5 bases and J by 5 bases, leaving 16 bases between them. Germline CDR1 is SGHTA and CDR2 is FQGNSA. The CDR3 runs 15 residues. The DNA for the CDR3 is TGTGCCAGCAGCGCGAGCTCGCCGGTGAACAATGAGCAGTTCTTC. Its protein is CASSASSPVNNEQFF.

The chain carries TRBV5-4 and TRBJ2-1; 8 bases are shared with TRBD1. Germline CDR1 SGHNT, CDR2 YYREEE (reference sequence). The trim removed 4 bases at V and 1 base at J, leaving 4 bases unmatched. The CDR3 consists of 15 residues. CDR3 sequence: CASSPDRASYNEQFF. Written as DNA, the CDR3 is TGTGCCAGCAGCCCGGACAGGGCTTCCTACAATGAGCAGTTCTTC.

V usage is TRBV19 and J usage is TRBJ2-6; the D is unclear. Trimming pared 3 bases from V and 0 bases from J, leaving 3 bases between. The germline V gene has CDR1 LNHDA and CDR2 SQIVND (reference sequence). This CDR3 is built from 14 residues. The CDR3: CASSMYSGANVLTF. The CDR3 DNA reads as TGTGCCAGTAGTATGTACTCTGGGGCCAACGTCCTGACTTTC.

The genes are TRBV4-3 and TRBJ2-1, with 9 bases matching TRBD1. Trimming removed 3 bases from V and 0 bases from J; junction bases left unmatched: 3. Looked up from germline, CDR1 is LGHNA and CDR2 is YSLEER. This CDR3 comprises 16 residues. The CDR3 bases are TGCGCCAGCAGCCACGACAGGGGGAGCTCCTACAATGAGCAGTTCTTC. Translated, it gives CASSHDRGSSYNEQFF.

The chain recombines TRBV5-1 with TRBJ2-5; 7 positions agree with TRBD1. Germline lookup yields CDR1 SGHRS and CDR2 YFSETQ. The J segment lost 4 bases and the V segment lost 0 bases, leaving 3 bases of the junction unmatched. CDR3 length equals 14 residues. The CDR3 nucleotides read TGCGCCAGCAGCTTGGAGGGGGCGGGAGAGACCCAGTACTTC. Translated: CASSLEGAGETQYF.

This rearrangement joins TRBV13 to TRBJ1-3, with D possibly matching TRBD1 (6 bases). The CDR3 runs 16 residues. Germline CDR1 reads PRHDT; CDR2 reads FYEKMQ (reference sequence). Trimming pared 3 bases from V and 0 bases from J, leaving 12 bases between. In DNA, the CDR3 is TGTGCCAGCAGCTTTACAGGGCTGAGCTCTGGAAACACCATATATTTT. It is translated as CASSFTGLSSGNTIYF. The full variable domain, its missing parts supplied by reference TRBV13 and TRBJ1-3, is AAGVIQSPRHLIKEKRETATLKCYPIPRHDTVYWYQQGPGQDPQFLISFYEKMQSDKGSIPDRFSAQQFSDYHSELNMSSLELGDSALYFCASSFTGLSSGNTIYFGEGSWLTVV.

In its sample, this clone was seen a few times. The J gene is TRBJ2-3, the V gene TRBV9; possible D gene TRBD1, 7 bases. This CDR3 contains 14 residues. Germline CDR1 reads SGDLS; CDR2 reads YYNGEE. Trimming cost V 2 bases and J 5 bases, with 12 bases left between them. The CDR3 sequence is CASSVFQGGDTQYF. The CDR3 DNA sequence: TGTGCCAGCAGCGTCTTCCAGGGGGGAGATACGCAGTATTTT.

The CDR3 is CASSVGMRGTHNEQFF. CDR3 coding DNA: TGTGCCAGCAGCGTAGGAATGCGGGGGACCCACAATGAGCAGTTCTTC. The J gene is TRBJ2-1, the V gene TRBV9; 7 nucleotides agree with TRBD2. V trimming: 0 bases; J trimming: 5 bases; junction bases outside the gene matches: 8. This CDR3 comprises 16 residues. Germline V lookup: CDR1 SGDLS, CDR2 YYNGEE.

The rearrangement uses TRBV5-1 and TRBJ2-1; 11 bases are shared with TRBD2. V lost 0 bases, J lost 9 bases, and 5 bases stayed unmatched. The CDR3 extends over 15 amino acids. The V gene's germline CDR1 is SGHRS and CDR2 YFSETQ. CDR3 sequence: CASSLEVAGGTEQFF. In nucleotides, the CDR3 is TGCGCCAGCAGCTTGGAGGTAGCGGGGGGGACTGAGCAGTTCTTC.

V gene TRBV6-1 combines with J gene TRBJ1-5; 8 bases align to TRBD1. Germline V CDR1 and CDR2: MNHNS, SASEGT. Trimming at V came to 6 bases and at J to 5 bases, leaving 9 bases not matched to a gene. The CDR3 totals 15 residues. CDR3 DNA sequence: TGTGCCAGCAGGGTACAGGGGGGGTCGGATCAGCCCCAGCATTTT. It is translated as CASRVQGGSDQPQHF.

This clone occurred a few times. V usage is TRBV4-1 and J usage is TRBJ1-2, with D perhaps TRBD1 (5 bases). The CDR3 consists of 14 residues. The V end was cut by 0 bases, the J end by 4 bases, with 9 bases between. Germline V gene lookup returns CDR1 MGHRA and CDR2 YSYEKL. The CDR3 reads CASSQEGGAYGYTF. In DNA form, the CDR3 reads TGCGCCAGCAGCCAAGAGGGGGGAGCCTATGGCTACACCTTC.

The chain is built from TRBV18 and TRBJ2-6; 11 bases fit TRBD1. Germline CDR1 KGHSH, CDR2 LQKENI. V lost 5 bases to trimming and J lost 4 bases; unmatched junction nucleotides: 7. This CDR3 contains 17 residues. This CDR3 reads CASSAGTGGLGANVLTF. CDR3 in DNA: TGTGCCAGCTCAGCCGGGACAGGGGGATTAGGGGCCAACGTCCTGACTTTC.